The 14 T cell receptor beta chains reported below all come from one sample, sequenced in a study of cytomegalovirus exposure and HLA in healthy donors. PCR amplification relied on 60 Vbeta primers (plus 13 Jbeta primers). Sequencing was performed with immunoSEQ multiplex PCR; in TCRdb, only in-frame clones are kept and a portion is missing. In the table there are some 140,000 clones, 70% to 80% of which are singletons. Sequenced: PBMCs. These receptors came from a man younger than 40 in good health and CMV-seropositive.

The chain is built from TRBV5-1 and TRBJ2-1; TRBD1 agrees at 12 bases. Germline assignment: CDR1 SGHRS and CDR2 YFSETQ. V was clipped by 4 bases and J by 6 bases; unmatched bases: 5. The CDR3 spans 15 residues. The CDR3 reads CASSVRDRGRNEQFF. CDR3 nucleotides: TGCGCCAGCAGCGTCCGGGACAGGGGGCGCAATGAGCAGTTCTTC.

This rearrangement joins TRBV6-1 to TRBJ2-5; 8 nucleotides match TRBD2. V dropped 7 bases and J dropped 2; count of bases not matched to a gene: 6. Germline V lookup: CDR1 MNHNS, CDR2 SASEGT. This CDR3 has 14 residues. For the CDR3, the DNA is TGTGCCAGCAATAGCGGGGTTTCGCAAGAGACCCAGTACTTC. It specifies CASNSGVSQETQYF.

The sample holds a few counts of this clone. In nucleotides, the CDR3 is TGTGCCAGCTCACCAACTAGCGGGACTCAAGAGACCCAGTACTTC. Translation: CASSPTSGTQETQYF. The V gene is TRBV18, the J gene TRBJ2-5; TRBD2 aligns across 10 bases. Germline CDR1 and CDR2: KGHSH and LQKENI. CDR3 length equals 15 residues. V shed 2 bases, J shed 2 bases, and the junction held 2 bases outside the gene matches.

The chain combines TRBV5-8 with TRBJ1-1; 7 bases are a match to TRBD1. This CDR3 is built from 16 residues. Germline CDR1 SGHTS, CDR2 YDEGEE. Trimming cost V 0 bases and J 3 bases; bases outside gene matches: 8. This CDR3 is CASSLVQGLGDTEAFF. The CDR3 nucleotides read TGTGCCAGCAGCTTGGTACAGGGGCTCGGGGACACTGAAGCTTTCTTT.

A single count supports this clone. This chain joins TRBV6-5 and TRBJ1-4; 8 nucleotides line up with TRBD1. The CDR3 runs 14 residues. Germline CDR1 reads MNHEY; CDR2 reads SVGAGI. V was clipped by 5 bases and J by 7 bases; unmatched bases: 6. CDR3 sequence: CASSLGQGSEKLFF. DNA for the CDR3: TGTGCCAGCAGTCTTGGACAGGGCTCTGAAAAACTGTTTTTT.

This chain links TRBV6-5 with TRBJ2-3; 9 nucleotides agree with TRBD2. With 4 bases clipped from V and 4 bases from J, the junction kept 6 bases outside the gene matches. The length of the CDR3 is 15 residues. Germline V gene data show CDR1 as MNHEY and CDR2 as SVGAGI. The CDR3 loop is CASSLAGAAPDTQYF. The CDR3 nucleotides are TGTGCCAGCAGTTTAGCGGGGGCCGCACCAGATACGCAGTATTTT.

In DNA form, the CDR3 reads TGTGCCAGCAGTGACGGACAGGGCTACAATTCACCCCTCCACTTT. Its translation is CASSDGQGYNSPLHF. The chain links TRBV6-4 to TRBJ1-6; 8 bases agree with TRBD1. The length of the CDR3 is 15 residues. Trimming took 2 bases from V and 7 from J; bases not matched to a gene: 4. CDR1 is MRHNA, CDR2 SNTAGT, per germline.

The sample holds a few counts of this clone. The V gene is TRBV30, the J gene TRBJ2-6; tentatively, D is TRBD1 (7 bases). This CDR3 is 17 amino acids long. V was clipped by 0 bases and J by 1 base, with 13 bases between them. Looked up from germline, CDR1 is GTSNPN and CDR2 is SVGIG (reference sequence). The CDR3 spells CAWSVLQGRSGANVLTF. CDR3 nucleotide sequence: TGTGCCTGGAGTGTACTACAGGGGAGGTCTGGGGCCAACGTCCTGACTTTC.

The chain combines TRBV25-1 with TRBJ1-1, with D tentatively TRBD1 (6 bases). Germline lookup yields CDR1 MGHDK and CDR2 SYGVNS. The CDR3 spans 16 residues. Trimming shortened V by 5 bases and J by 3 bases, and 19 bases separated the two germline ends. CDR3 region: CASSPLGGAWDTEAFF. CDR3 DNA: TGTGCCAGCAGTCCATTAGGGGGGGCATGGGACACTGAAGCTTTCTTT.

The V gene is TRBV6-1, the J gene TRBJ2-3, with 10 bases matching TRBD2. The V gene end was trimmed by 2 bases and the J gene end by 2 bases; junction bases not matched to a gene: 7. Germline lookup yields CDR1 MNHNS and CDR2 SASEGT. The CDR3 covers 17 residues. CDR3 nucleotides: TGTGCCAGCAGTGAACCTCTAGCGGGGGCCCTCACAGATACGCAGTATTTT. Protein sequence: CASSEPLAGALTDTQYF.

The V and J genes are TRBV5-1 and TRBJ1-5; D is possibly TRBD1 (5 bases). Germline V CDR1 and CDR2: SGHRS, YFSETQ. Trimming took off 0 bases at V and 7 bases at J, with 11 bases between the two ends. The CDR3 sequence is 14 residues long. CDR3 sequence reads: CASSLEQGGQPQHF. The DNA for the CDR3 is TGCGCCAGCAGCTTGGAGCAGGGAGGGCAGCCCCAGCATTTT.

The chain has TRBV4-3 and TRBJ2-7; 7 nucleotides align to TRBD1. This CDR3 contains 16 residues. Losses at the gene ends were 2 bases for V and 3 bases for J; bases not matched to a gene: 10. CDR1 is LGHNA and CDR2 is YSLEER in the germline V gene. CDR3 residues: CASSQIATGNYYEQYF. In DNA form, the CDR3 reads TGCGCCAGCAGCCAAATTGCGACAGGGAACTACTACGAGCAGTACTTC.

The chain employs TRBV11-2 and TRBJ2-2, with TRBD1 matching 7 bases. CDR1 is SGHAT and CDR2 is FQNNGV in the germline V gene. V trimming: 5 bases; J trimming: 4 bases; junction bases outside the gene matches: 10. This CDR3 contains 16 residues. The CDR3, as DNA: TGTGCCAGCAGCCTCACAGGGGCGAGAGGCACCGGGGAGCTGTTTTTT. This encodes CASSLTGARGTGELFF.

The J gene is TRBJ1-2, the V gene TRBV5-1; perhaps TRBD1 as D (5 bases). V was pared by 1 base and J by 6 bases, with 13 bases between. There are 14 residues in the CDR3. Germline-derived CDR1 and CDR2 are SGHRS and YFSETQ. The CDR3 spells CASSLSQGTDGYTF. The DNA for the CDR3 is TGCGCCAGCAGCTTGAGCCAGGGAACGGATGGCTACACCTTC.